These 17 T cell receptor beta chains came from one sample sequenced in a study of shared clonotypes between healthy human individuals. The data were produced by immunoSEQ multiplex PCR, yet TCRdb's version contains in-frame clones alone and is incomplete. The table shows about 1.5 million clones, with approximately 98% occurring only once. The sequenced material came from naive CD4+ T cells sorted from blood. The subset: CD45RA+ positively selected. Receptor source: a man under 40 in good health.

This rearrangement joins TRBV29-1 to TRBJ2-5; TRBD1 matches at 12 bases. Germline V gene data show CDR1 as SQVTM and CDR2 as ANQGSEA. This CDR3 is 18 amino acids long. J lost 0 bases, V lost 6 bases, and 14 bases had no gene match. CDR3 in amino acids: CSVERGTGGEEYQETQYF. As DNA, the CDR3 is TGCAGCGTCGAACGTGGGACAGGGGGCGAAGAGTACCAAGAGACCCAGTACTTC.

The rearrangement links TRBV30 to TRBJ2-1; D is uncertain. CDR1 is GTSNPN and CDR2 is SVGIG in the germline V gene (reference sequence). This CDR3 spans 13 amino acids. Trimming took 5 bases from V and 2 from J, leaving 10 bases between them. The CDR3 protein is CAWVGFTYNEQFF. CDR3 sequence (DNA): TGTGCCTGGGTGGGGTTTACCTACAATGAGCAGTTCTTC.

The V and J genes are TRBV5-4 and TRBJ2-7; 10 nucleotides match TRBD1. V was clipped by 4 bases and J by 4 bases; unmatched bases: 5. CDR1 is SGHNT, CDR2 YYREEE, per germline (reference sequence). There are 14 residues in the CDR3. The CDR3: CASSADRGPYEQYF. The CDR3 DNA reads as TGTGCCAGCAGCGCCGACAGGGGGCCATACGAGCAGTACTTC. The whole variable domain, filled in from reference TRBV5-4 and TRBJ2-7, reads ETGVTQSPTHLIKTRGQQVTLRCSSQSGHNTVSWYQQALGQGPQFIFQYYREEENGRGNFPPRFSGLQFPNYSSELNVNALELDDSALYLCASSADRGPYEQYFGPGTRLTVT.

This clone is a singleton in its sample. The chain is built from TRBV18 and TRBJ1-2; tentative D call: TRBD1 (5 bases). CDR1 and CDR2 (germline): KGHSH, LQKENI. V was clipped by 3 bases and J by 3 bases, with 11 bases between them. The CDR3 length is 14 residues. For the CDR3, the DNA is TGTGCCAGCTCACCTTTCGGGGGGGACTATGGCTACACCTTC. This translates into CASSPFGGDYGYTF.

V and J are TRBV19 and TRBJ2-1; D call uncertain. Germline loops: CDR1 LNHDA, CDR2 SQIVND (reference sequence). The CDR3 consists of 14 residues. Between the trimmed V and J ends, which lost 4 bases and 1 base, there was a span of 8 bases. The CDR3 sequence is CASSNGVSYNEQFF. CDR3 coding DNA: TGTGCCAGTAGTAATGGGGTTTCCTACAATGAGCAGTTCTTC.

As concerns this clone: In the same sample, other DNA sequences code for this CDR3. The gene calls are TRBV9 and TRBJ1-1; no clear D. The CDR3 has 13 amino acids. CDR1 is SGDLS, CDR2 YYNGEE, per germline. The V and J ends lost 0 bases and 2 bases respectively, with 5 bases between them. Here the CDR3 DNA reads TGTGCCAGCAGCGTAGGTAGTAACACTGAAGCTTTCTTT. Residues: CASSVGSNTEAFF.

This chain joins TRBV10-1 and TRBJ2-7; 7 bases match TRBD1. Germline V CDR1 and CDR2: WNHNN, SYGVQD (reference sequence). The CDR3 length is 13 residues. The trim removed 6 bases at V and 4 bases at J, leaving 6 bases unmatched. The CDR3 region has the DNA TGCGCCAGCAGCGGGACAGATTCGTACGAGCAGTACTTC. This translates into CASSGTDSYEQYF.

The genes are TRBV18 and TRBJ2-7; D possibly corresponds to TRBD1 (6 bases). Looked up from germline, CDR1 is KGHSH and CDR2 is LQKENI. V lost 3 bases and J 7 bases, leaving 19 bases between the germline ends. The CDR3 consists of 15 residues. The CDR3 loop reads CASSPIDGQLGEQYF. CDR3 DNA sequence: TGTGCCAGCTCACCCATAGACGGACAGCTGGGGGAGCAGTACTTC.

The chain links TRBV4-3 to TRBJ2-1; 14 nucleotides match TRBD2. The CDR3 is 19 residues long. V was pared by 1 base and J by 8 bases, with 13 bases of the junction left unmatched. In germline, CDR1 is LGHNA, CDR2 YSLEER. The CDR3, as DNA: TGCGCCAGCAGCCAAGTCCCCGGGACTAGCGGGGGCCCTACGGATGAGCAGTTCTTC. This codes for CASSQVPGTSGGPTDEQFF.

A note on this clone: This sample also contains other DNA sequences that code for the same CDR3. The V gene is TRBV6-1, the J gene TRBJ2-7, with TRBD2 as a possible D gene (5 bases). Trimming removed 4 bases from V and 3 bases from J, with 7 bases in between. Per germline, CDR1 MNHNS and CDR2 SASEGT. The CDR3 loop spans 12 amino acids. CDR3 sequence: CASSASGYEQYF. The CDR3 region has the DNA TGTGCCAGCAGTGCAAGCGGCTACGAGCAGTACTTC.

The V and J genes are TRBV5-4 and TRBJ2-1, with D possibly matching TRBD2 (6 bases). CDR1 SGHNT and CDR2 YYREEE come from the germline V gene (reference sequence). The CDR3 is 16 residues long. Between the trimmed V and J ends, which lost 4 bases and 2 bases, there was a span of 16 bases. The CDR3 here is CASSLVQTGAYNEQFF. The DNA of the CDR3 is TGTGCCAGCAGCCTTGTCCAAACGGGAGCCTACAATGAGCAGTTCTTC.

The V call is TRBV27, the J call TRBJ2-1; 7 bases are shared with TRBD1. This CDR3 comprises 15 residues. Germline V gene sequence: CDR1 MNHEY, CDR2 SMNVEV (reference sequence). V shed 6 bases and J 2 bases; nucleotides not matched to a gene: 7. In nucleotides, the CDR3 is TGTGCCAGCAGCCTAGGACAGGAGCCCTACAATGAGCAGTTCTTC. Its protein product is CASSLGQEPYNEQFF.

The CDR3 region has the DNA TGTGCCAGCAGTGTACTGGGGCGCGGTGGCTACACCTTC. Protein sequence: CASSVLGRGGYTF. This chain joins TRBV27 and TRBJ1-2; maybe TRBD1 (5 bases). Germline V gene sequence: CDR1 MNHEY, CDR2 SMNVEV (reference sequence). CDR3 size: 13 residues. The V end was cut by 5 bases, the J end by 7 bases, with 14 bases between.

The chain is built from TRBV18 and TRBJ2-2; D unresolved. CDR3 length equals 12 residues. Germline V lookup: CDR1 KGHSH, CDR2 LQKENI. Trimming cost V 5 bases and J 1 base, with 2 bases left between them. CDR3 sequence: CASSWNTGELFF. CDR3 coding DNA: TGTGCCAGCTCATGGAACACCGGGGAGCTGTTTTTT.

CDR3 protein: CASSWRRGGQETQYF. CDR3 in DNA: TGTGCCAGCTCATGGCGGCGAGGAGGACAAGAGACCCAGTACTTC. This chain links TRBV18 with TRBJ2-5, with D perhaps TRBD2 (5 bases). Trimming removed 5 bases at V and 2 bases at J, with 15 bases between. CDR3 length equals 15 residues. Germline V gene data show CDR1 as KGHSH and CDR2 as LQKENI.

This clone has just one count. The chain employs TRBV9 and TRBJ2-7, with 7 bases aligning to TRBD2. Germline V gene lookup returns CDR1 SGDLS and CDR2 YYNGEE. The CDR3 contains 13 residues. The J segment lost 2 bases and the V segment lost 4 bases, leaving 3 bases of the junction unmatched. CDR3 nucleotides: TGTGCCAGCAGCAACGGGAGGCCCTACGAGCAGTACTTC. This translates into CASSNGRPYEQYF.

In nucleotides, the CDR3 is TGTGCCAGCAGCTCCAGCGGAGTTAGCACAGATACGCAGTATTTT. Encoded protein: CASSSSGVSTDTQYF. V usage is TRBV7-3 and J usage is TRBJ2-3, with D perhaps matching TRBD2 (5 bases). The CDR3 runs 15 residues. Germline-derived CDR1 and CDR2 are SGHTA and FQGTGA. V was pared by 4 bases and J by 0 bases, with 11 bases between. The entire variable domain, with the rest obtained from reference TRBV7-3 and TRBJ2-3, is as follows: GAGVSQTPSNKVTEKGKYVELRCDPISGHTALYWYRQSLGQGPEFLIYFQGTGAADDSGLPNDRFFAVRPEGSVSTLKIQRTERGDSAVYLCASSSSGVSTDTQYFGPGTRLTVL.